This TCR beta chain was captured in a study of cytomegalovirus exposure and HLA in healthy donors. Amplification used 60 Vbeta primers and 13 Jbeta primers. Data came from immunoSEQ multiplex PCR; TCRdb stores just in-frame clones and leaves some out. The data show about 150,000 clones, roughly a tenth seen once. In germline, CDR1 is MDHEN, CDR2 SYDVKM. V gave up 3 bases and J gave up 6 bases; unmatched junction bases: 7. The CDR3 is made up of 14 amino acids. The V and J genes are TRBV28 and TRBJ2-7; 8 bases line up with TRBD1. This TCR was recovered from a male donor in good health and CMV-seronegative. Specimen: PBMCs. In nucleotides, the CDR3 is TGTGCCAGCAGTTTGACAGGGGCTGGTTGCGAGCAGTACTTC. Protein product: CASSLTGAGCEQYF. Combining the CDR3 with reference TRBV28 and TRBJ2-7 gives the whole variable domain DVKVTQSSRYLVKRTGEKVFLECVQDMDHENMFWYRQDPGLGLRLIYFSYDVKMKEKGDIPEGYSVSREKKERFSLILESASTNQTSMYLCASSLTGAGCEQYFGPGTRLTVT.